Shown below are 25 T cell receptor beta chains from a single sample sequenced in a study of shared clonotypes between healthy human individuals. The table came from immunoSEQ multiplex PCR; TCRdb's copy has only in-frame clones and leaves some out. This table has roughly 2,300,000 clones, roughly 90% appearing once. The sequencing sample was made of naive CD4+ T cells from PBMCs. Specified subset: CD45RA+ positively selected. These receptors were collected from a man younger than 35 in good health. Some clones in this sample may be carry-over from other donors' samples.

Points on this clone: Other DNA sequences in this sample translate to the same CDR3. CDR3 loop: CASSLVEGRTEAFF. CDR3 nucleotides: TGCGCCAGCAGCTTGGTGGAGGGAAGGACTGAAGCTTTCTTT. The rearrangement joins TRBV5-1 to TRBJ1-1; D remains unclear. This CDR3 comprises 14 residues. V lost 0 bases to trimming and J lost 5 bases, with 11 bases between them. Germline CDR1 reads SGHRS; CDR2 reads YFSETQ.

As regards this clone: Distinct nucleotide sequences in the sample also encode this CDR3. This chain joins TRBV2 and TRBJ2-2, with unresolved D. CDR3 length equals 14 residues. Germline CDR1 SNHLY, CDR2 FYNNEI. V gave up 4 bases and J gave up 2 bases, with 8 bases separating them. In DNA, the CDR3 is TGTGCCAGCAGTGGTGGCGCTAACACCGGGGAGCTGTTTTTT. Amino acid sequence: CASSGGANTGELFF.

V usage is TRBV27 and J usage is TRBJ2-1; 7 bases map to TRBD2. The CDR3 extends over 15 amino acids. Germline lookup yields CDR1 MNHEY and CDR2 SMNVEV (reference sequence). The ends lost 5 bases at V and 2 bases at J; junction bases unmatched: 6. The CDR3 loop is CASSATREAYNEQFF. CDR3 coding DNA: TGTGCCAGCAGTGCTACCCGGGAGGCCTACAATGAGCAGTTCTTC.

The V and J genes are TRBV5-6 and TRBJ2-1; D possibly corresponds to TRBD1 (5 bases). CDR1 is SGHDT, CDR2 YYEEEE, per germline. This CDR3 is built from 16 residues. Trimming left V 0 bases short and J 2 bases short, with 12 bases between. This CDR3 is CASSLGQGGTYNEQFF. CDR3 DNA sequence: TGTGCCAGCAGCTTGGGTCAGGGTGGAACCTACAATGAGCAGTTCTTC.

The chain links TRBV30 to TRBJ1-3; D is unresolved. V dropped 2 bases and J dropped 3 bases, with 8 bases sitting between them. Germline V gene lookup returns CDR1 GTSNPN and CDR2 SVGIG (reference sequence). This CDR3 contains 13 residues. CDR3 region: CAWSQQIGNTIYF. CDR3 bases: TGTGCCTGGAGTCAACAGATTGGAAACACCATATATTTT.

This clone came up once. V and J are TRBV5-1 and TRBJ2-3; D not resolved. V shed 3 bases and J shed 6 bases, with 8 bases lying between them. This CDR3 is 12 amino acids long. Germline V gene sequence: CDR1 SGHRS, CDR2 YFSETQ. CDR3 DNA sequence: TGCGCCAGCAGCTCCTCACTGGATACGCAGTATTTT. Translating it yields CASSSSLDTQYF.

This rearrangement joins TRBV11-2 to TRBJ1-3; D gene ambiguous. Deletions cut 5 bases from V and 0 bases from J, with 8 bases between. CDR3 length: 14 amino acids. Germline assignment: CDR1 SGHAT and CDR2 FQNNGV. CDR3 coding DNA: TGTGCCAGCAGCCGCCTGAGCTCTGGAAACACCATATATTTT. As protein: CASSRLSSGNTIYF.

The chain uses TRBV6-6 and TRBJ2-1; D is uncertain. The germline V gene encodes CDR1 MNHNY and CDR2 SVGAGI (reference sequence). The CDR3 runs 13 residues. V was cut by 2 bases and J by 9 bases, with 11 bases left in between. The CDR3 bases are TGTGCCAGCAGTTACGTTCCGGCTGCTGAGCAGTTCTTC. Translated: CASSYVPAAEQFF.

V usage is TRBV10-3 and J usage is TRBJ1-3, with D possibly TRBD1 on 5 matching bases. CDR1 and CDR2 from the germline V gene are ENHRY and SYGVKD. The CDR3 covers 17 residues. V lost 3 bases and J lost 0, with 15 bases in between. This CDR3 reads CAISEPGTDSSGNTIYF. CDR3 bases: TGTGCCATCAGTGAACCCGGGACTGACAGCTCTGGAAACACCATATATTTT.

The chain carries TRBV7-9 and TRBJ1-2, with 8 bases lining up with TRBD1. Germline CDR1 and CDR2: SEHNR and FQNEAQ (reference sequence). V shed 5 bases and J 6 bases; nucleotides not matched to a gene: 8. The CDR3 loop spans 14 amino acids. CDR3 sequence (DNA): TGTGCCAGCAGCACAACCGGGACAGGTCATGGCTACACCTTC. It encodes CASSTTGTGHGYTF.

The chain uses TRBV6-1 and TRBJ1-2, with D possibly being TRBD1 (5 bases). Trimming pared 0 bases from V and 8 bases from J, leaving 16 bases between. The V gene's germline CDR1 is MNHNS and CDR2 SASEGT. The CDR3 consists of 15 residues. The CDR3: CASSEALRRAVGYTF. CDR3 nucleotides: TGTGCCAGCAGTGAAGCGCTTCGCAGGGCGGTGGGCTACACCTTC.

V and J are TRBV7-2 and TRBJ2-5; 7 bases agree with TRBD2. After removal of 5 bases from V and 5 bases from J, the junction contained 8 bases not matched to a gene. The CDR3 extends over 14 amino acids. The germline V gene has CDR1 SGHTA and CDR2 FQGNSA. CDR3: CASSPNGGKETQYF. The CDR3 coding sequence is TGTGCCAGCAGCCCCAACGGGGGGAAGGAGACCCAGTACTTC. Together with reference TRBV7-2 and TRBJ2-5, the CDR3 gives the full variable domain: GAGVSQSPSNKVTEKGKDVELRCDPISGHTALYWYRQSLGQGLEFLIYFQGNSAPDKSGLPSDRFSAERTGGSVSTLTIQRTQQEDSAVYLCASSPNGGKETQYFGPGTRLLVL.

This chain connects TRBV5-1 to TRBJ2-2, with 7 positions matching TRBD1. Germline CDR1 reads SGHRS; CDR2 reads YFSETQ. The J segment lost 4 bases and the V segment lost 8 bases, leaving 11 bases of the junction unmatched. The CDR3 runs 15 residues. CDR3 DNA sequence: TGCGCCAGTCACCTCACAGGGGCTGGCACCGGGGAGCTGTTTTTT. Residues: CASHLTGAGTGELFF.

The genes are TRBV5-5 and TRBJ2-2; TRBD2 matches 7 bases. V lost 2 bases, J lost 6 bases, and 10 bases stayed unmatched. Germline CDR1 reads SGHKS; CDR2 reads YYEKEE (reference sequence). The CDR3 is 16 residues long. CDR3 amino acids: CASSLLREVIPGELFF. CDR3 nucleotide sequence: TGTGCCAGCAGCTTACTTCGGGAGGTCATCCCCGGGGAGCTGTTTTTT.

The V gene is TRBV28, the J gene TRBJ1-2; D unresolved. The germline gives CDR1 MDHEN, CDR2 SYDVKM. The CDR3 runs to 13 residues. Trimming cost V 5 bases and J 2 bases, with 9 bases left between them. The CDR3 coding sequence is TGTGCCAGCAGTGTTCAGGAGAACTATGGCTACACCTTC. Its translation is CASSVQENYGYTF.

In this sample, this clone turned up a few times. V and J are TRBV6-6 and TRBJ2-1; 7 nucleotides align to TRBD1. The CDR3 totals 14 residues. Germline V gene lookup returns CDR1 MNHNY and CDR2 SVGAGI (reference sequence). V gave up 6 bases and J gave up 7 bases; unmatched junction bases: 9. CDR3 bases: TGTGCCAGCAGGGGACAGCGTGACAGGAATGAGCAGTTCTTC. Its translation: CASRGQRDRNEQFF.

V usage is TRBV7-6 and J usage is TRBJ1-5, with 7 positions matching TRBD1. The V gene end was trimmed by 5 bases and the J gene end by 7 bases; junction bases not matched to a gene: 11. Germline CDR1 SGHVS, CDR2 FNYEAQ. The CDR3 length is 15 residues. CDR3 amino acids: CASSPTLDRVQPQHF. CDR3 DNA sequence: TGTGCCAGCAGCCCAACCCTCGACAGGGTACAGCCCCAGCATTTT. The entire variable domain, with the rest obtained from reference TRBV7-6 and TRBJ1-5, is as follows: GAGVSQSPRYKVTKRGQDVALRCDPISGHVSLYWYRQALGQGPEFLTYFNYEAQQDKSGLPNDRFSAERPEGSISTLTIQRTEQRDSAMYRCASSPTLDRVQPQHFGDGTRLSIL.

This sequence joins TRBV19 and TRBJ2-7; TRBD2 is a possible D gene (5 bases). Germline CDR1 is LNHDA and CDR2 is SQIVND (reference sequence). CDR3 size: 15 residues. The ends were cut back, 1 base at V and 4 bases at J, with 14 bases in the middle. The CDR3 sequence: CASSIAVTTRYEQYF. The CDR3, as DNA: TGTGCCAGTAGTATAGCGGTGACTACCAGATACGAGCAGTACTTC.

This rearrangement joins TRBV6-5 to TRBJ2-7, with D perhaps matching TRBD1 (7 bases). V was trimmed by 5 bases and J by 7 bases, leaving 21 bases between them. The germline gives CDR1 MNHEY, CDR2 SVGAGI. CDR3 size: 15 residues. The CDR3 bases are TGTGCCAGCAGTCGGCTCAGGGGGACTGCCCGGGAGCAGTACTTC. It yields the protein CASSRLRGTAREQYF.

This clone has only a few counts. The chain joins TRBV19 to TRBJ1-1; 12 bases agree with TRBD1. Germline lookup yields CDR1 LNHDA and CDR2 SQIVND (reference sequence). The CDR3 is made up of 13 amino acids. With V trimmed by 5 bases and J by 8 bases, 3 bases remained unmatched. The CDR3 sequence: CASSAGTGGEAFF. In nucleotides, the CDR3 is TGTGCCAGTAGTGCCGGGACAGGGGGCGAAGCTTTCTTT.

This chain links TRBV7-9 with TRBJ2-3; 7 nucleotides align to TRBD2. The CDR3 loop spans 14 amino acids. V lost 3 bases to trimming and J lost 6 bases; unmatched junction nucleotides: 6. Germline values: CDR1 SEHNR, CDR2 FQNEAQ (reference sequence). The CDR3 DNA sequence: TGTGCCAGCAGCTTTGAGGGAGGGAGGGATACGCAGTATTTT. Translated, it gives CASSFEGGRDTQYF.

This sequence joins TRBV9 and TRBJ2-2, with a possible D match to TRBD2 (6 bases). Germline V gives CDR1 SGDLS, CDR2 YYNGEE. V was cut by 4 bases and J by 4 bases, with 17 bases left in between. The CDR3 has 16 residues. Here the CDR3 DNA reads TGTGCCAGCAGCTCGACCGCGGGGACTTCCACCGGGGAGCTGTTTTTT. Encoded protein: CASSSTAGTSTGELFF.

The chain recombines TRBV25-1 with TRBJ2-1; 10 bases match TRBD2. The CDR3 runs 15 residues. Germline assignment: CDR1 MGHDK and CDR2 SYGVNS. With V trimmed by 4 bases and J by 4 bases, 4 bases remained unmatched. The CDR3 DNA reads TGTGCCAGCAGTGGTTGGACTAGCGGATACAATGAGCAGTTCTTC. It codes for CASSGWTSGYNEQFF.

The J gene is TRBJ1-4, the V gene TRBV4-1; D uncertain. CDR3 length: 17 residues. The germline CDR1 and CDR2 sequences are MGHRA and YSYEKL. Trimming stripped 0 bases from V and 0 bases from J, with 11 bases between. CDR3 bases: TGCGCCAGCAGCCAAGATACCCACAGAGCAACTAATGAAAAACTGTTTTTT. Translating gives CASSQDTHRATNEKLFF.

The chain has TRBV5-4 and TRBJ2-7, with a possible D match to TRBD1 (6 bases). This CDR3 is built from 14 residues. The V and J ends lost 5 bases and 9 bases respectively, with 21 bases between them. CDR1 SGHNT and CDR2 YYREEE come from the germline V gene (reference sequence). The CDR3 loop is CASRPGQIETGQYF. CDR3 coding DNA: TGTGCCAGCAGGCCCGGACAGATAGAGACGGGGCAGTACTTC.